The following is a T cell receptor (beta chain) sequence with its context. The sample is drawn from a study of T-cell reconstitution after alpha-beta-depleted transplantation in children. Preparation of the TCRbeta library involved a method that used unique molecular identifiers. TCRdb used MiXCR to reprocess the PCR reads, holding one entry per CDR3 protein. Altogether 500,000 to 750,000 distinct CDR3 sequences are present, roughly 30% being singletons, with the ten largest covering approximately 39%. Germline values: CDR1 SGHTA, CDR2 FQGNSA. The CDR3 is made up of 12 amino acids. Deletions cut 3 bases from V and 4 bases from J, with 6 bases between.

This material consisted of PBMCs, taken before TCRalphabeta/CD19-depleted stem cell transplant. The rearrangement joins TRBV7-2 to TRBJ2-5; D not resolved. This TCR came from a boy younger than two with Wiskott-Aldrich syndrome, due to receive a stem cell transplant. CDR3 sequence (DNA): TGTGCCAGCAGCTTCGAAGGAGAGACCCAGTACTTC. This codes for CASSFEGETQYF. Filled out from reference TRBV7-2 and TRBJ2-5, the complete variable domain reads GAGVSQSPSNKVTEKGKDVELRCDPISGHTALYWYRQSLGQGLEFLIYFQGNSAPDKSGLPSDRFSAERTGGSVSTLTIQRTQQEDSAVYLCASSFEGETQYFGPGTRLLVL.